This is a list of T cell receptor beta chains from one sample in a study of beta chain features in type 1 diabetes. Assay used: immunoSEQ multiplex PCR; TCRdb lists only in-frame clones, some missing. The table records about 660,000 clones, about 14% of them present only once. Sequencing used naive CD4+ T cells from blood. These receptors were obtained from a man aged 18 to 35 with type 1 diabetes. CDR3s include the opening cysteine and the closing phenylalanine or tryptophan. A D gene is named only where the DNA matches it firmly. The size field is filled for only some rows; it gives once, few, many or a size class.

V gene,D gene,clone size,J gene,CDR3 protein,CDR3 DNA
TRBV30,NA,few,TRBJ1-2,CAWSDQGFGYTF,TGTGCCTGGAGTGACCAGGGGTTCGGCTACACCTTC
TRBV11-3,NA,NA,TRBJ2-5,CASSPGRWEETQYF,TGTGCCAGCAGCCCAGGCCGATGGGAGGAGACCCAGTACTTC
TRBV27,NA,NA,TRBJ2-7,CASSLLSRGRGLGAYEQYF,TGTGCCAGCAGTTTATTATCCAGGGGGCGCGGACTAGGGGCCTACGAGCAGTACTTC
TRBV6-5,NA,few,TRBJ2-1,CASSYSIQRNYNEQFF,TGTGCCAGCAGTTACTCGATCCAGCGGAACTACAATGAGCAGTTCTTC
TRBV19,NA,few,TRBJ2-3,CASLGNTQYF,TGTGCCAGTTTGGGAAATACGCAGTATTTT
TRBV30,TRBD1,NA,TRBJ1-2,CAWSVQDRWGSSYGYTF,TGTGCCTGGAGTGTACAGGACAGGTGGGGTTCGAGCTATGGCTACACCTTC
TRBV4-1,TRBD2,NA,TRBJ2-1,CASSQDGLAGSSSYNEQFF,TGCGCCAGCAGCCAAGATGGACTAGCGGGATCTAGCTCCTACAATGAGCAGTTCTTC
TRBV10-3,NA,few,TRBJ2-1,CAISEGVGLDSYNEQFF,TGTGCCATCAGTGAGGGGGTAGGGTTGGACTCCTACAATGAGCAGTTCTTC
TRBV25-1,TRBD1,NA,TRBJ2-7,CASSEFPGQGTEQYF,TGTGCCAGCAGTGAATTCCCGGGACAGGGGACCGAGCAGTACTTC
TRBV6-5,NA,NA,TRBJ2-1,CASSYSNSWSYNEQFF,TGTGCCAGCAGTTACTCGAATTCGTGGTCCTACAATGAGCAGTTCTTC
TRBV28,NA,NA,TRBJ2-7,CASSGESEQYF,TGTGCCAGCAGTGGGGAGAGCGAGCAGTACTTC
TRBV30,NA,NA,TRBJ1-5,CACSNRSYYSNQPQHF,TGTGCCTGCAGTAATCGGAGTTATTATAGCAATCAGCCCCAGCATTTT
TRBV7-3,TRBD1,NA,TRBJ2-5,CASSPLDREEETQYF,TGTGCCAGCAGCCCCCTGGACAGGGAAGAAGAGACCCAGTACTTC
TRBV5-1,TRBD2,NA,TRBJ2-3,CASSPGERETTDTQYF,TGCGCCAGCAGCCCCGGAGAGCGGGAGACGACAGATACGCAGTATTTT
TRBV29-1,TRBD1,few,TRBJ1-2,CSAGQGDYGYTF,TGCAGCGCGGGACAGGGCGACTATGGCTACACCTTC
TRBV11-2,NA,NA,TRBJ2-5,CASSPRLQETQYF,TGTGCCAGCAGCCCCCGGCTCCAAGAGACCCAGTACTTC
TRBV30,NA,NA,TRBJ2-4,CAWRHKNIQYF,TGTGCCTGGAGACACAAAAACATTCAGTACTTC
TRBV7-2,NA,NA,TRBJ2-3,CASSLADNAQYF,TGTGCCAGCAGCTTAGCGGACAACGCGCAGTATTTT
TRBV7-2,TRBD1,NA,TRBJ1-6,CASSRLGVGTDLSGSPLHF,TGTGCCAGCAGCCGTTTGGGGGTAGGGACAGACTTAAGTGGTTCACCCCTCCACTTT
TRBV25-1,TRBD2,NA,TRBJ2-3,CASRGGRSTDTQYF,TGTGCCAGCAGGGGGGGGAGGAGCACAGATACGCAGTATTTT
TRBV5-1,NA,NA,TRBJ2-1,CASSLGVQLTEQFF,TGCGCCAGCAGCCTCGGAGTCCAACTAACGGAGCAGTTCTTC
TRBV5-1,NA,NA,TRBJ2-1,CASSLEGVSPSYNEQFF,TGCGCCAGCAGCCTGGAAGGTGTCAGTCCCTCCTACAATGAGCAGTTCTTC
TRBV7-2,TRBD2,NA,TRBJ2-2,CASSRTSGRTGHTGELFF,TGTGCCAGCAGTCGGACTAGCGGGAGGACCGGCCACACCGGGGAGCTGTTTTTT
TRBV5-1,NA,NA,TRBJ2-5,CASSLALSSEPPETQYF,TGCGCCAGCAGCTTGGCACTATCTAGCGAGCCCCCGGAGACCCAGTACTTC
TRBV4-3,NA,NA,TRBJ1-3,CASSQEFGTASGNTIYF,TGCGCCAGCAGCCAAGAGTTTGGGACGGCCTCTGGAAACACCATATATTTT
TRBV4-1,NA,few,TRBJ2-7,CASSQDPVGSEQYF,TGCGCCAGCAGCCAAGATCCGGTTGGGTCCGAGCAGTACTTC
TRBV7-9,TRBD2,few,TRBJ2-7,CASSSGTSGQGYEQYF,TGTGCCAGCAGCTCCGGGACTAGCGGGCAGGGATACGAGCAGTACTTC
TRBV5-1,NA,few,TRBJ2-1,CASSSRLVGGYNEQFF,TGCGCCAGCAGCTCCCGGTTGGTAGGGGGCTACAATGAGCAGTTCTTC
TRBV14,NA,NA,TRBJ1-5,CASTGTDFSNQPQHF,TGTGCCAGCACTGGAACGGACTTTAGCAATCAGCCCCAGCATTTT
TRBV9,TRBD1,few,TRBJ1-5,CASSTSTGGVGQPQHF,TGTGCCAGCAGCACTTCCACAGGGGGCGTAGGGCAGCCCCAGCATTTT
TRBV6-6,NA,few,TRBJ1-5,CASSYSMLTGQPQHF,TGTGCCAGCAGTTACTCGATGTTGACGGGTCAGCCCCAGCATTTT
TRBV7-2,TRBD1,NA,TRBJ2-7,CASSFGTVAYEQYF,TGTGCCAGCAGCTTTGGGACAGTCGCCTACGAGCAGTACTTC
TRBV28,TRBD2,few,TRBJ2-7,CASSFGVAGAREQYF,TGTGCCAGCAGTTTCGGGGTAGCGGGAGCGAGGGAGCAGTACTTC
TRBV5-1,NA,NA,TRBJ2-1,CASSLALAGAQYDEQFF,TGCGCCAGCAGCTTGGCGTTGGCGGGGGCGCAGTATGATGAGCAGTTCTTC
TRBV30,NA,NA,TRBJ1-2,CAWSVGQTGGYTF,TGTGCCTGGAGTGTAGGGCAGACGGGTGGCTACACCTTC
TRBV28,NA,NA,TRBJ1-1,CASSPGANTEAFF,TGTGCCAGCAGTCCCGGGGCCAACACTGAAGCTTTCTTT
TRBV5-1,NA,few,TRBJ2-5,CASSPGLTLETQYF,TGCGCCAGCAGCCCCGGACTAACGCTAGAGACCCAGTACTTC
TRBV2,NA,NA,TRBJ2-1,CASSETHEQFF,TGTGCCAGCAGTGAAACCCATGAGCAGTTCTTC